One and the same sample provided the 12 T cell receptor beta chains below, sequenced in a study of blood T cell repertoires in COVID-19. The data were produced by immunoSEQ multiplex PCR, yet TCRdb's version contains in-frame clones alone and is incomplete. The sample lists about 240,000 clones, about 83% seen once, with about 12% in the top ten. The sequenced material came from peripheral blood. These receptors were obtained from a man at least 80 years old with acute or convalescent COVID-19.

This chain links TRBV10-3 with TRBJ1-3; 9 bases match TRBD1. The germline V gene has CDR1 ENHRY and CDR2 SYGVKD. This CDR3 spans 15 amino acids. V was pared by 10 bases and J by 1 base, with 8 bases of the junction left unmatched. CDR3 in amino acids: CATTDRGLSGNTIYF. The CDR3 nucleotides read TGTGCCACCACAGACAGGGGGTTATCTGGAAACACCATATATTTT.

The J gene is TRBJ1-1, the V gene TRBV14, with a possible D match to TRBD1 (6 bases). CDR3 length equals 15 residues. Trimming removed 4 bases at V and 5 bases at J, with 17 bases between. Germline CDR1 reads SGHDN; CDR2 reads FVKESK. CDR3 nucleotide sequence: TGTGCCAGCAGCCCGACGACAGGCGACCGAACTGAAGCTTTCTTT. Amino acids: CASSPTTGDRTEAFF. The entire variable domain, with the rest obtained from reference TRBV14 and TRBJ1-1, is as follows: EAGVTQFPSHSVIEKGQTVTLRCDPISGHDNLYWYRRVMGKEIKFLLHFVKESKQDESGMPNNRFLAERTGGTYSTLKVQPAELEDSGVYFCASSPTTGDRTEAFFGQGTRLTVV.

The chain carries TRBV19 and TRBJ1-2; 9 bases match TRBD1. This CDR3 spans 16 amino acids. Germline loops: CDR1 LNHDA, CDR2 SQIVND (reference sequence). The J segment lost 6 bases and the V segment lost 7 bases, leaving 15 bases of the junction unmatched. CDR3 region: CASTSSEGTGKDGYTF. CDR3 DNA sequence: TGTGCCAGTACCTCCTCGGAGGGGACAGGGAAGGATGGCTACACCTTC.

This clone was detected once. The chain has TRBV11-3 and TRBJ2-3, with TRBD2 matching 10 bases. Unmatched junction bases numbered 10, after V lost 4 bases and J lost 0 bases. Germline CDR1 and CDR2: SGHNT and YENEEA. The CDR3 consists of 18 residues. CDR3 amino acids: CASSSRRSGRPSTDTQYF. CDR3 nucleotides: TGTGCCAGCAGCTCTAGGCGTAGCGGGAGGCCTAGCACAGATACGCAGTATTTT.

V gene TRBV7-2 combines with J gene TRBJ1-2; D unclear. CDR1 and CDR2 from the germline V gene are SGHTA and FQGNSA. The CDR3 runs 15 residues. V shed 10 bases and J shed 5 bases, with 23 bases lying between them. The CDR3 region is CATAVREGSLYGYTF. CDR3 in DNA: TGTGCCACAGCGGTGAGGGAAGGCAGCCTTTATGGCTACACCTTC.

The V call is TRBV5-6, the J call TRBJ2-7; 7 bases are a match to TRBD2. The junction had 9 bases not matched to a gene; V was cut back by 4 bases and J by 5 bases. CDR3 length equals 14 residues. Germline lookup yields CDR1 SGHDT and CDR2 YYEEEE. The CDR3 loop reads CASSRAGSPHEQYF. In DNA form, the CDR3 reads TGTGCCAGCAGCCGAGCGGGGTCCCCCCACGAGCAGTACTTC.

This rearrangement joins TRBV4-1 to TRBJ1-1; D not resolved. The CDR3 is 15 amino acids. V lost 4 bases and J 0 bases, leaving 12 bases between the germline ends. Per germline, CDR1 MGHRA and CDR2 YSYEKL. This chain's CDR3 is CASSPLRTVNTEAFF. CDR3 nucleotide sequence: TGCGCCAGCAGCCCACTACGGACTGTGAACACTGAAGCTTTCTTT.

The chain carries TRBV15 and TRBJ2-2; TRBD1 matches 7 bases. After removal of 3 bases from V and 7 bases from J, the junction contained 5 bases not matched to a gene. There are 14 residues in the CDR3. Germline values: CDR1 LNHNV, CDR2 YYDKDF (reference sequence). The CDR3 coding sequence is TGTGCCACCAGCAGTCTACGACAGGGCGGGGAGCTGTTTTTT. It is translated as CATSSLRQGGELFF.

The CDR3 region is CASSLGQGVSGNTIYF. Written as DNA, the CDR3 is TGTGCCAGCAGTTTGGGGCAGGGCGTTTCGGGAAACACCATATATTTT. The rearrangement uses TRBV27 and TRBJ1-3; D might be TRBD1 (5 bases). Trimming removed 3 bases at V and 4 bases at J, with 16 bases between. The CDR3 length is 16 residues. CDR1 is MNHEY and CDR2 is SMNVEV in the germline V gene (reference sequence).

This chain connects TRBV5-4 to TRBJ2-5; TRBD1 agrees at 7 bases. Trimming removed 2 bases from V and 5 bases from J; junction bases left unmatched: 9. Germline assignment: CDR1 SGHNT and CDR2 YYREEE (reference sequence). The CDR3 spans 15 residues. CDR3 loop: CASSFYRQGKETQYF. Written as DNA, the CDR3 is TGTGCCAGCAGCTTTTACAGACAGGGAAAGGAGACCCAGTACTTC.

This clone has just one count. The chain uses TRBV7-2 and TRBJ1-2, with 8 bases lining up with TRBD1. The CDR3 has 12 amino acids. Germline V lookup: CDR1 SGHTA, CDR2 FQGNSA. With 6 bases clipped from V and 8 bases from J, the junction kept 5 bases outside the gene matches. The chain's CDR3 is CASRRTGFGYTF. CDR3 nucleotide sequence: TGTGCCAGCAGACGGACAGGGTTCGGCTACACCTTC.

This chain links TRBV3-1 (or the pseudogene TRBV3-2) with TRBJ2-1; D gene ambiguous. Germline V lookup: CDR1 LGHDT, CDR2 YNNKEL (reference sequence). The CDR3 sequence is 14 residues long. V lost 2 bases and J lost 4, with 9 bases in between. CDR3 in DNA: TGTGCCAGCAGCCAACGGCAGGCATACAATGAGCAGTTCTTC. This codes for CASSQRQAYNEQFF.